What follows are 16 T cell receptor beta chains derived from one specimen sequenced in a study of Graves' ophthalmopathy and Graves' hyperthyroidism. The authors amplified TCR beta CDR3 regions from RNA transcripts. HTBI-primed RT-PCR formed the first round, and a multiplex PCR formed the second. TCRdb called the multiplex PCR reads again in MiXCR, with one record for every CDR3 protein. Among around 1,000,000 distinct CDR3 sequences listed, 35% to 45% were seen once. The sequencing input was peripheral blood or thyroid tissue (not recorded which). All receptors derive from an adult man with Graves' hyperthyroidism.

The rearrangement uses TRBV29-1 and TRBJ1-2; 8 nucleotides agree with TRBD1. After removal of 6 bases from V and 8 bases from J, the junction contained 11 bases not matched to a gene. The CDR3 extends over 13 amino acids. The germline V gene encodes CDR1 SQVTM and CDR2 ANQGSEA. CDR3 bases: TGCAGCGTAGTCTCTCAGGGGGCGGGAGGCTACACCTTC. It encodes CSVVSQGAGGYTF.

With regard to this clonotype: A clone one base away is much larger, so this may be a read error. This chain uses TRBV5-4 with TRBJ2-7, with TRBD1 as a possible D gene (6 bases). This CDR3 is built from 14 residues. CDR1 is SGHNT, CDR2 YYREEE, per germline (reference sequence). The V and J ends lost 3 bases and 6 bases respectively, with 16 bases between them. The CDR3 sequence: CASSCLQGIGEQYF. The CDR3 DNA sequence: TGTGCCAGCAGCTGCCTACAGGGAATTGGCGAGCAGTACTTC.

The genes are TRBV28 and TRBJ2-5, with TRBD1 as a possible D gene (7 bases). The length of the CDR3 is 13 residues. Germline CDR1 is MDHEN and CDR2 is SYDVKM. With 6 bases removed from V and 5 bases from J, the gap between germline ends came to 13 bases. CDR3 sequence (DNA): TGTGCCAGCAGGGAGGGGGCAAGTGAGACCCAGTACTTC. Its translation: CASREGASETQYF. The entire variable domain, with the rest obtained from reference TRBV28 and TRBJ2-5, is as follows: DVKVTQSSRYLVKRTGEKVFLECVQDMDHENMFWYRQDPGLGLRLIYFSYDVKMKEKGDIPEGYSVSREKKERFSLILESASTNQTSMYLCASREGASETQYFGPGTRLLVL.

This clonotype was seen only a few times. This chain links TRBV27 with TRBJ2-5; 9 bases map to TRBD1. Germline lookup yields CDR1 MNHEY and CDR2 SMNVEV (reference sequence). V dropped 6 bases and J dropped 2; count of bases not matched to a gene: 7. This CDR3 region has 15 residues. Here the CDR3 reads CASRAGDRGQETQYF. In DNA, the CDR3 is TGTGCCAGCAGGGCCGGAGACAGGGGGCAAGAGACCCAGTACTTC.

Many counts were recorded for this clonotype. This chain joins TRBV10-3 and TRBJ2-5; D ambiguous. V was pared by 0 bases and J by 2 bases, with 22 bases between. Germline CDR1 ENHRY, CDR2 SYGVKD. The CDR3 has 19 amino acids. The CDR3 region is CAISESQSSVGVPQETQYF. CDR3 DNA sequence: TGTGCCATCAGTGAGTCTCAGTCCTCGGTGGGCGTCCCACAAGAGACCCAGTACTTC.

CDR3 sequence (DNA): TGTGCCAGCAGTTCGGGACAGTACGAGCAGTACTTC. It is translated as CASSSGQYEQYF. The chain couples TRBV6-5 to TRBJ2-7; 7 nucleotides agree with TRBD1. Germline lookup yields CDR1 MNHEY and CDR2 SVGAGI. The CDR3 spans 12 residues. The trim removed 4 bases at V and 4 bases at J, leaving 1 base unmatched.

This clonotype was found a few times. At one end the junction does not follow the germline gene, possibly because of a read error. The V call is TRBV11-2, the J call TRBJ2-2; TRBD1 matches at 8 bases. This CDR3 region has 14 residues. Looked up from germline, CDR1 is SGHAT and CDR2 is FQNNGV. The CDR3 sequence is CASSPGQAVGKLFF. CDR3 nucleotide sequence: TGTGCCAGCAGCCCGGGACAGGCGGTCGGGAAGCTGTTTTTT.

This clonotype was counted at least ten times. The V and J genes are TRBV4-1 and TRBJ1-2; TRBD1 is a possible D gene (6 bases). Looked up from germline, CDR1 is MGHRA and CDR2 is YSYEKL. CDR3 length equals 11 residues. V lost 4 bases and J lost 8, with 8 bases in between. In DNA form, the CDR3 reads TGCGCCAGCAGCCGGGACACCGGCTACACCTTC. Translated, it gives CASSRDTGYTF.

The genes are TRBV7-2 and TRBJ1-5; D may be TRBD1 (5 bases). The CDR3 is 19 amino acids. Germline-derived CDR1 and CDR2 are SGHTA and FQGNSA. The V end lost 6 bases, the J end lost 4 bases, and 28 bases lay between the germline ends. In nucleotides, the CDR3 is TGTACCAGCAGAGATCTAGGTTGGGAGGGGCCTAGCAAAAATCAGCCCCAGCATTTT. Its translation is CTSRDLGWEGPSKNQPQHF.

This clonotype occurred many times. The chain recombines TRBV20-1 with TRBJ1-6, with D perhaps TRBD1 (5 bases). The CDR3 runs to 19 residues. The germline V gene encodes CDR1 DFQATT and CDR2 SNEGSKA (reference sequence). Trimming left V 2 bases short and J 0 bases short, with 20 bases between. CDR3 DNA sequence: TGCAGTGCTAGACAAGACAGCGTTGTTGACGGCTCCTATAATTCACCCCTCCACTTT. Translated, it gives CSARQDSVVDGSYNSPLHF.

This chain connects TRBV7-9 to TRBJ2-7; 9 nucleotides line up with TRBD1. The CDR3 totals 14 residues. Germline V gene lookup returns CDR1 SEHNR and CDR2 FQNEAQ (reference sequence). J lost 3 bases, V lost 4 bases, and 4 bases had no gene match. The CDR3 reads CASSYTGGVYEQYF. The CDR3 DNA follows: TGTGCCAGCAGCTATACAGGGGGCGTCTACGAGCAGTACTTC. The full variable domain, with the rest looked up from reference TRBV7-9 and TRBJ2-7, is DTGVSQNPRHKITKRGQNVTFRCDPISEHNRLYWYRQTLGQGPEFLTYFQNEAQLEKSRLLSDRFSAERPKGSFSTLEIQRTEQGDSAMYLCASSYTGGVYEQYFGPGTRLTVT.

A note on this clonotype: Because the CDR3 is missing its conserved closing phenylalanine or tryptophan, this is likely a read error. The V and J genes are TRBV12-3 or TRBV12-4 and TRBJ2-7; D gene uncertain. The CDR3 spans 14 residues. V lost 3 bases to trimming and J lost 0 bases, with 9 bases between them. This CDR3 is CASSFDASSYEQYC. The CDR3, as DNA: TGTGCCAGCAGTTTTGACGCCAGCTCCTACGAGCAGTACTGC.

This clonotype was seen repeatedly, ten times or more. The rearrangement links TRBV19 to TRBJ1-5, with a weak D call TRBD1 (5 bases). From germline, CDR1 is LNHDA and CDR2 SQIVND (reference sequence). The V end was cut by 3 bases, the J end by 0 bases, with 18 bases between. The CDR3 sequence is 18 residues long. The CDR3 is CASSIFAGFFDSNQPQHF. The DNA for the CDR3 is TGTGCCAGTAGTATCTTCGCAGGGTTTTTCGATAGCAATCAGCCCCAGCATTTT.

Ten or more counts support this clonotype. The chain links TRBV5-1 to TRBJ2-7; 8 nucleotides match TRBD2. Trimming took 4 bases from V and 5 from J; bases not matched to a gene: 11. Germline-derived CDR1 and CDR2 are SGHRS and YFSETQ. This CDR3 is 15 amino acids long. Written as DNA, the CDR3 is TGCGCCAGCAGCAAAGGAGCGGGAGTAGGCAACGAGCAGTACTTC. Residues: CASSKGAGVGNEQYF.

The genes are TRBV5-4 and TRBJ1-1; D is perhaps TRBD1 (5 bases). CDR1 and CDR2 (germline): SGHNT, YYREEE (reference sequence). The V end was cut by 4 bases, the J end by 6 bases, with 25 bases between. The CDR3 has 17 amino acids. CDR3: CASSPSAGVEGRSEAFF. The CDR3 bases are TGTGCCAGCAGCCCCTCGGCGGGGGTGGAGGGGCGGTCTGAAGCTTTCTTT.

This clonotype was detected only a few times. In DNA, the CDR3 is TGTGCCAGCAGCCGGGACAGGGGTGTCGAGCAGTACTTC. This codes for CASSRDRGVEQYF. The chain is built from TRBV5-4 and TRBJ2-7, with 10 bases identical to TRBD1. The CDR3 runs to 13 residues. With V trimmed by 4 bases and J by 6 bases, 4 bases remained unmatched. The V gene's germline CDR1 is SGHNT and CDR2 YYREEE (reference sequence). Using reference TRBV5-4 and TRBJ2-7 for the parts outside the CDR3, the full variable domain is ETGVTQSPTHLIKTRGQQVTLRCSSQSGHNTVSWYQQALGQGPQFIFQYYREEENGRGNFPPRFSGLQFPNYSSELNVNALELDDSALYLCASSRDRGVEQYFGPGTRLTVT.